These 27 T cell receptor beta chains came from one sample sequenced in a study of blood T cell repertoires in COVID-19. Data came from immunoSEQ multiplex PCR; TCRdb stores just in-frame clones and leaves some out. The sample lists some 170,000 clones, over 80% occurring once. Sequenced sample: peripheral blood. Source of these receptors: a woman aged 65 to 85 with acute or convalescent COVID-19.

V gene TRBV5-1 combines with J gene TRBJ2-7, with D possibly being TRBD1 (6 bases). Germline assignment: CDR1 SGHRS and CDR2 YFSETQ. Trimming stripped 4 bases from V and 0 bases from J, with 11 bases between. The CDR3 spans 14 residues. The DNA of the CDR3 is TGCGCCAGCAGCATCCCGGACAGCTCCTACGAGCAGTACTTC. Translating it yields CASSIPDSSYEQYF.

The V gene is TRBV30, the J gene TRBJ2-5; D gene uncertain. The CDR3 runs 13 residues. The ends were cut back, 0 bases at V and 2 bases at J, with 7 bases in the middle. Per the germline V gene, CDR1 is GTSNPN and CDR2 is SVGIG (reference sequence). CDR3 sequence (DNA): TGTGCCTGGAGTGTACGGGTACAAGAGACCCAGTACTTC. Protein: CAWSVRVQETQYF.

This rearrangement joins TRBV30 to TRBJ2-2; D remains unclear. Trimming cost V 1 base and J 1 base, with 10 bases left between them. CDR1 and CDR2 from the germline V gene are GTSNPN and SVGIG (reference sequence). This CDR3 spans 15 amino acids. CDR3 DNA: TGTGCCTGGAGTGAAACAGTCATGAACACCGGGGAGCTGTTTTTT. It yields the protein CAWSETVMNTGELFF. Looking up the rest from reference TRBV30 and TRBJ2-2 gives the full variable domain: SQTIHQWPATLVQPVGSPLSLECTVEGTSNPNLYWYRQAAGRGLQLLFYSVGIGQISSEVPQNLSASRPQDRQFILSSKKLLLSDSGFYLCAWSETVMNTGELFFGEGSRLTVL.

The rearrangement joins TRBV7-2 to TRBJ1-4; D not resolved. The CDR3 consists of 15 residues. V lost 5 bases and J 8 bases, leaving 18 bases between the germline ends. Germline CDR1 is SGHTA and CDR2 is FQGNSA. CDR3 in amino acids: CASSTDGRGGEKLFF. The CDR3 region has the DNA TGTGCCAGCAGCACCGACGGGAGAGGTGGGGAAAAACTGTTTTTT.

This clone turned up a few times. This chain connects TRBV5-1 to TRBJ1-2; TRBD1 is a possible D gene (5 bases). Trimming took off 1 base at V and 8 bases at J, with 9 bases between the two ends. The V gene's germline CDR1 is SGHRS and CDR2 YFSETQ. This CDR3 region has 12 residues. The CDR3 reads CASSLSGMGYTF. The CDR3 DNA is TGCGCCAGCAGCTTGTCAGGGATGGGCTACACCTTC.

In this sample, this clone turned up once. J is TRBJ2-3 and V is TRBV7-2, with D unclear. Germline CDR1 is SGHTA and CDR2 is FQGNSA. The V end was cut by 8 bases, the J end by 1 base, with 16 bases between. The CDR3 has 15 amino acids. CDR3 bases: TGTGCCAGCTCCCAAATGAGGTTCGGCACAGATACGCAGTATTTT. Amino acids: CASSQMRFGTDTQYF. Complete variable domain (other parts from reference TRBV7-2 and TRBJ2-3): GAGVSQSPSNKVTEKGKDVELRCDPISGHTALYWYRQSLGQGLEFLIYFQGNSAPDKSGLPSDRFSAERTGGSVSTLTIQRTQQEDSAVYLCASSQMRFGTDTQYFGPGTRLTVL.

This clone was counted a single time. For the CDR3, the DNA is TGTGCCAGCAGTTCCATGGGGGCCCTCCAAGAGACCCAGTACTTC. Translating it yields CASSSMGALQETQYF. The chain uses TRBV28 and TRBJ2-5, with a tentative D call TRBD1 (6 bases). The V gene lost 4 bases and the J gene lost 1 base, with 13 bases spanning the gap. This CDR3 is built from 15 residues. CDR1 and CDR2 from the germline V gene are MDHEN and SYDVKM.

The V and J genes are TRBV18 and TRBJ1-2, with 10 bases lining up with TRBD1. In germline, CDR1 is KGHSH, CDR2 LQKENI. With 6 bases clipped from V and 5 bases from J, the junction kept 3 bases outside the gene matches. The CDR3 runs 13 residues. The DNA of the CDR3 is TGTGCCAGCTCCTCGGGACAGGGGTATGGCTACACCTTC. Amino acid sequence: CASSSGQGYGYTF.

This rearrangement joins TRBV5-1 to TRBJ2-2; maybe TRBD1 (5 bases). The CDR3 loop spans 13 amino acids. V lost 7 bases, J lost 5 bases, and 12 bases lay in between. Germline CDR1 SGHRS, CDR2 YFSETQ. The CDR3 reads CASGPGRTGELFF. CDR3 sequence (DNA): TGCGCCAGCGGTCCAGGGCGAACCGGGGAGCTGTTTTTT.

The rearrangement uses TRBV7-6 and TRBJ2-1, with 9 bases identical to TRBD2. After removal of 0 bases from V and 6 bases from J, the junction contained 6 bases not matched to a gene. This CDR3 is built from 16 residues. Germline V gives CDR1 SGHVS, CDR2 FNYEAQ. CDR3 sequence: CASSLAPAGGFNEQFF. CDR3 in DNA: TGTGCCAGCAGCTTAGCGCCGGCGGGAGGGTTCAATGAGCAGTTCTTC.

This chain links TRBV6-5 with TRBJ1-2; a weak D match, TRBD1 (5 bases). Germline CDR1 is MNHEY and CDR2 is SVGAGI. The CDR3 totals 14 residues. V lost 7 bases and J 5 bases, leaving 17 bases between the germline ends. This chain's CDR3 is CASTGLGGIYGYTF. In DNA, the CDR3 is TGTGCCAGCACTGGGCTGGGGGGTATATATGGCTACACCTTC.

J is TRBJ2-7 and V is TRBV2, with D possibly being TRBD1 (5 bases). Germline V CDR1 and CDR2: SNHLY, FYNNEI. There are 15 residues in the CDR3. V lost 4 bases and J 2 bases, leaving 15 bases between the germline ends. The CDR3 here is CASSGVKGSAYEQYF. CDR3 bases: TGTGCCAGCAGTGGAGTGAAGGGGTCAGCCTACGAGCAGTACTTC.

V gene TRBV19 combines with J gene TRBJ1-3, with D possibly TRBD1 on 6 matching bases. Trimming removed 5 bases at V and 9 bases at J, with 17 bases between. Germline-derived CDR1 and CDR2 are LNHDA and SQIVND (reference sequence). The CDR3 runs 14 residues. This chain's CDR3 is CASSATGLVPTIYF. CDR3 nucleotides: TGTGCCAGTAGTGCGACAGGCCTCGTCCCCACCATATATTTT.

The V call is TRBV30, the J call TRBJ2-3; 10 bases match TRBD2. Per the germline V gene, CDR1 is GTSNPN and CDR2 is SVGIG (reference sequence). Trimming took 4 bases from V and 7 from J; bases not matched to a gene: 5. The CDR3 has 13 amino acids. Here the CDR3 DNA reads TGTGCCTGGAAGCTAGCGGGGGCAAATACGCAGTATTTT. Translation gives CAWKLAGANTQYF.

The V call is TRBV7-2, the J call TRBJ1-1, with 7 bases fitting TRBD1. The CDR3 extends over 13 amino acids. J lost 10 bases, V lost 1 base, and 6 bases had no gene match. Looked up from germline, CDR1 is SGHTA and CDR2 is FQGNSA. For the CDR3, the DNA is TGTGCCAGCAGCTTAGAGAGGGGGCAATTAGCTTTCTTT. Translating gives CASSLERGQLAFF. The full variable domain, in which reference TRBV7-2 and TRBJ1-1 provide the parts outside the CDR3, is GAGVSQSPSNKVTEKGKDVELRCDPISGHTALYWYRQSLGQGLEFLIYFQGNSAPDKSGLPSDRFSAERTGGSVSTLTIQRTQQEDSAVYLCASSLERGQLAFFGQGTRLTVV.

This clone has only one observation. The chain has TRBV9 and TRBJ2-5; 7 positions agree with TRBD1. The CDR3 extends over 13 amino acids. V shed 3 bases, J shed 5 bases, and the junction held 4 bases outside the gene matches. Germline loops: CDR1 SGDLS, CDR2 YYNGEE. This CDR3 reads CASSEGAWETQYF. CDR3 in DNA: TGTGCCAGCAGCGAGGGGGCCTGGGAGACCCAGTACTTC.

Details on this clone: Other DNA sequences of this sample code for an identical CDR3. The chain combines TRBV11-2 with TRBJ2-3; D gene uncertain. With 0 bases removed from V and 1 base from J, the gap between germline ends came to 5 bases. Germline V gene lookup returns CDR1 SGHAT and CDR2 FQNNGV. This CDR3 is 14 amino acids long. The CDR3 DNA reads as TGTGCCAGCAGCTTAGATCGGGGCACAGATACGCAGTATTTT. It translates to CASSLDRGTDTQYF.

Written as DNA, the CDR3 is TGTGCCAGCAGAGAGACAGGGGGGAATTCACCCCTCCACTTT. It translates to CASRETGGNSPLHF. This chain connects TRBV3-1 (or the pseudogene TRBV3-2) to TRBJ1-6; 9 nucleotides agree with TRBD1. Per the germline V gene, CDR1 is LGHDT and CDR2 is YNNKEL (reference sequence). This CDR3 contains 14 residues. Unmatched junction bases numbered 4, after V lost 6 bases and J lost 7 bases.

This clone was observed once. The V call is TRBV2, the J call TRBJ2-3, with TRBD1 matching 12 bases. This CDR3 has 18 residues. Trimming removed 4 bases from V and 0 bases from J; junction bases left unmatched: 8. Looked up from germline, CDR1 is SNHLY and CDR2 is FYNNEI. CDR3 amino acids: CASSAPGQGAPSTDTQYF. CDR3 sequence (DNA): TGTGCCAGCAGTGCTCCGGGACAGGGGGCCCCTAGCACAGATACGCAGTATTTT.

This clone was counted a single time. The chain couples TRBV5-1 to TRBJ2-2; possible D gene TRBD2, 6 bases. Germline CDR1 SGHRS, CDR2 YFSETQ. Trimming cost V 4 bases and J 5 bases, with 18 bases left between them. The CDR3 loop spans 16 amino acids. CDR3 in amino acids: CASSPGSGVTTGELFF. DNA for the CDR3: TGCGCCAGCAGCCCCGGATCGGGGGTTACTACCGGGGAGCTGTTTTTT.

This clone was counted a single time. The rearrangement links TRBV4-1 to TRBJ1-6; D is perhaps TRBD1 (6 bases). This CDR3 spans 16 amino acids. The V end lost 4 bases, the J end lost 7 bases, and 17 bases lay between the germline ends. Germline V gene lookup returns CDR1 MGHRA and CDR2 YSYEKL. The CDR3 here is CASSPLGRTANSPLHF. The CDR3 DNA reads TGCGCCAGCAGCCCCCTCGGGAGGACAGCCAATTCACCCCTCCACTTT.

This chain's CDR3 is CSVVGATNYGYTF. As DNA, the CDR3 is TGCAGCGTTGTAGGGGCTACTAACTATGGCTACACCTTC. The chain recombines TRBV29-1 with TRBJ1-2, with D maybe TRBD1 (5 bases). Germline V CDR1 and CDR2: SQVTM, ANQGSEA. V was cut by 4 bases and J by 0 bases, with 9 bases left in between. This CDR3 has 13 residues.

The chain has TRBV4-1 and TRBJ1-6; D is undetermined. Germline V gene lookup returns CDR1 MGHRA and CDR2 YSYEKL. This CDR3 contains 15 residues. Trimming cost V 4 bases and J 1 base, with 8 bases left between them. CDR3 region: CASSRLESYNSPLHF. CDR3 in DNA: TGCGCCAGCAGCCGCCTTGAGTCCTATAATTCACCCCTCCACTTT.

V and J are TRBV7-2 and TRBJ2-7; TRBD1 matches 9 bases. The CDR3 is 15 amino acids. Germline-derived CDR1 and CDR2 are SGHTA and FQGNSA. Trimming cost V 2 bases and J 6 bases; bases outside gene matches: 8. The CDR3 protein is CASSLPDRGETEQYF. The CDR3 nucleotides are TGTGCCAGCAGCTTACCTGACAGGGGGGAGACCGAGCAGTACTTC.

The chain has TRBV14 and TRBJ2-1; 7 nucleotides align to TRBD2. The germline CDR1 and CDR2 sequences are SGHDN and FVKESK. This CDR3 comprises 15 residues. The J segment lost 2 bases and the V segment lost 4 bases, leaving 5 bases of the junction unmatched. The CDR3 loop is CASSLSGTTYNEQFF. Written as DNA, the CDR3 is TGTGCCAGCAGCCTCTCCGGGACTACCTACAATGAGCAGTTCTTC.

J is TRBJ1-2 and V is TRBV4-1, with 10 bases fitting TRBD1. V was pared by 5 bases and J by 0 bases, with 9 bases of the junction left unmatched. This CDR3 spans 17 amino acids. The V gene's germline CDR1 is MGHRA and CDR2 YSYEKL. The CDR3 region has the DNA TGCGCCAGCAGCTTGACAGGGGGCGAGAAGACTAACTATGGCTACACCTTC. This translates into CASSLTGGEKTNYGYTF.

The chain joins TRBV19 to TRBJ2-1; a possible D gene is TRBD1 (5 bases). V was trimmed by 5 bases and J by 7 bases, leaving 21 bases between them. Germline V gives CDR1 LNHDA, CDR2 SQIVND (reference sequence). The CDR3 consists of 16 residues. CDR3 in DNA: TGTGCCAGTAGTTCTCGACAGTTCGCAATGAGGAATGAGCAGTTCTTC. The encoded protein is CASSSRQFAMRNEQFF.